The present entry profiles one T cell receptor (beta chain) with its context. Its antigen is not known. This record belongs to a study of metastatic and nonmetastatic thyroid tumors. Background on the study: Malignant and benign thyroid patients had repertoires compared in peripheral blood and tumor or nodule tissue.

Thyroid surgery had not been preceded by any treatment in any patient. In the original processing: The distant-metastasis classifier for papillary thyroid cancer was built from CDR3 differences across clinicopathological groups. TCRdb re-called clones via MiXCR from the PCR reads. None of the V and J calls come from the authors' own analysis; TCRdb made them. The data show fewer than 7,000 clones, roughly a fifth seen once. The germline gives CDR1 SNHLY, CDR2 FYNNEI. The CDR3 totals 14 residues. The V and J ends lost 6 bases and 7 bases, in that order; junction bases with no gene match: 8. General study findings and limits: Benign nodules were reported to have significantly lower TCR beta diversity than malignant thyroid tumors, in blood and tumor.

Material: adjacent normal tissue. The V gene is TRBV2, the J gene TRBJ2-7; TRBD2 aligns across 11 bases. This sequence originates from a female donor with papillary thyroid cancer or a benign thyroid nodule (not recorded which). Some clones in this sample may be carry-over from other donors' samples. CDR3 sequence reads: CASRLAGARPEQYV. CDR3 coding DNA: TGTGCCAGCAGACTAGCGGGAGCCCGTCCGGAGCAGTACGTC.